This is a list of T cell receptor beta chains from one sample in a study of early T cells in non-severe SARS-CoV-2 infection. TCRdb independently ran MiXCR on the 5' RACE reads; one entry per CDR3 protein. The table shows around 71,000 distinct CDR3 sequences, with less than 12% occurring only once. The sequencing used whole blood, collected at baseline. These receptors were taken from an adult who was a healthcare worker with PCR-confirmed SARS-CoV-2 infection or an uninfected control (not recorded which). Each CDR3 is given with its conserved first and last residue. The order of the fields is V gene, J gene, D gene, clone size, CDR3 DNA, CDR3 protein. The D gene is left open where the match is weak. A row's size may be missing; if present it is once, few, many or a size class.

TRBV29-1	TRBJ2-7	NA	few	TGCAGCGTTGAAGAAGGGCACTACGAGCAGTACTTC	CSVEEGHYEQYF
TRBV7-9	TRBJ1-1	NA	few	TGTGCCAGCAGCTTGCGGGCCATTGAAGCTTTCTTT	CASSLRAIEAFF
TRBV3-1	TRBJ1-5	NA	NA	TGTGCCAGCAGCCAAGATACAGTTACCAATCAGCCCCAGCATTTT	CASSQDTVTNQPQHF
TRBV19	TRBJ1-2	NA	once	TGTGCCAGTAGTATGGGCCCCGCCGTGGCGTATGGCTTCACCTTC	CASSMGPAVAYGFTF
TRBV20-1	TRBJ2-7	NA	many	TGCAGTGCTAGGGTCTTTCGGGACTACGAGCAGTACTTC	CSARVFRDYEQYF
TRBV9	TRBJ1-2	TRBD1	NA	TGTGCCAGCAGCGCCGGGACAGGGGTGGATGGCTACACCTTC	CASSAGTGVDGYTF
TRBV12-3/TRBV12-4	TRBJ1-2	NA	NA	TGTGCCAGCAGTCCGGACAGAGACCCAATAAGCACTAACTATGGCTACACCTTC	CASSPDRDPISTNYGYTF
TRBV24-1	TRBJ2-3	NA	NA	TGTGCCACCAGTGATCCCTCATCGGGAGATACGCAGTATTTT	CATSDPSSGDTQYF
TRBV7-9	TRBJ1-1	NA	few	TGTGCCAGCAGCGCACAGGGACGCACTGAAGCTTTCTTT	CASSAQGRTEAFF
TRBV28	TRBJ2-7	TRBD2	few	TGTGCCAGCTGGACTAGCACCTACGAGCAGTACTTC	CASWTSTYEQYF
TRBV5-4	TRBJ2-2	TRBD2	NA	TGTGCCAGCAGCTTAGGGACTAGCAGATCACCAACCGGGGAGCTGTTTTTT	CASSLGTSRSPTGELFF
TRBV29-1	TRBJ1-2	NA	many	TGCAGCGTTGAAGTGGGGACTCCCGGGGCAGGATATGGCTACACCTTC	CSVEVGTPGAGYGYTF
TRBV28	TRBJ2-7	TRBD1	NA	TGTGCCAGCAGTTTTGGGTTTGGGACAGCGAAGAAGCAGTACTTC	CASSFGFGTAKKQYF
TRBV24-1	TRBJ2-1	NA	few	TGTGCCACCAGTGATCCAAATCGCGGTGAGCAGTTCTTC	CATSDPNRGEQFF
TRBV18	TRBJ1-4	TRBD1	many	TGTGCCAGCTCACCATGGACAGGGAATGAAAAACTGTTTTTT	CASSPWTGNEKLFF
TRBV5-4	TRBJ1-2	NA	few	TGTGCCAGCGGAATCAAAGGGATAGTTGGCTACACCTTC	CASGIKGIVGYTF
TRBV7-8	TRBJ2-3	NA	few	TGTGCCAGCAGCTTAGGGCAGGGAGGCCCAGATACGCAGTATTTT	CASSLGQGGPDTQYF
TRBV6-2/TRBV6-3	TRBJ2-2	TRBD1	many	TGTGCCAGCAGTTATCAACAGGGGAATTTGGCCGGGGAGCTGTTTTTT	CASSYQQGNLAGELFF
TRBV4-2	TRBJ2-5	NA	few	TGTGCCAGCAGCCAGGGGGGTTGGGATGAGACCCAGTACTTC	CASSQGGWDETQYF
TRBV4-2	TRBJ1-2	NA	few	TGTGCCAGCAGCCCGGGGCAGGGTGATGGCTATGGCTACACCTTC	CASSPGQGDGYGYTF
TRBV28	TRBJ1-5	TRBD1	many	TGTGCCAGCAGTTTTCTGGACAGGGCTGGCAATCAGCCCCAGCATTTT	CASSFLDRAGNQPQHF
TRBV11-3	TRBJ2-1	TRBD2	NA	TGTGCCAGCAGCGGGGACTATGGAAATGAGCAGTTCTTC	CASSGDYGNEQFF
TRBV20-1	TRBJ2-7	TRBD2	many	TGCAGTGCTAGAACGCCGGGACTAGCACACGAGCAGTACTTC	CSARTPGLAHEQYF
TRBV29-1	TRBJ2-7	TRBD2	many	TGCAGCGTTACGATAGCGGGGGAGCAGTACTTC	CSVTIAGEQYF